A single sample gave rise to the 4 T cell receptor beta chains below, sequenced in a study of T cell responses to AZD1222 COVID-19 vaccine. Produced via immunoSEQ multiplex PCR; TCRdb's table is partial and in-frame only. The sample has 140,000 to 150,000 clones, around 93% seen once. Material: peripheral blood, obtained on day 0 of AZD1222 vaccination. Receptors originate from an adult in good health.

This clone was seen only once. The gene calls are TRBV3-1 (or the pseudogene TRBV3-2) and TRBJ1-5, with unresolved D. Trimming left V 1 base short and J 2 bases short, with 12 bases between. CDR3 length: 16 residues. Per germline, CDR1 LGHDT and CDR2 YNNKEL (reference sequence). CDR3 sequence reads: CASSQALGRGNQPQHF. The DNA for the CDR3 is TGTGCCAGCAGCCAAGCGTTGGGCCGAGGCAATCAGCCCCAGCATTTT.

The rearrangement uses TRBV2 and TRBJ2-7, with D maybe TRBD1 (6 bases). The CDR3 totals 15 residues. In germline, CDR1 is SNHLY, CDR2 FYNNEI. Trimming stripped 6 bases from V and 0 bases from J, with 15 bases between. This chain's CDR3 is CASRDRGLSSYEQYF. For the CDR3, the DNA is TGTGCCAGCAGGGACAGAGGCCTAAGCTCCTACGAGCAGTACTTC.

This sequence joins TRBV9 and TRBJ2-1; TRBD1 agrees at 7 bases. Trimming cost V 4 bases and J 4 bases; bases outside gene matches: 8. Germline V gene data show CDR1 as SGDLS and CDR2 as YYNGEE. The CDR3 runs to 15 residues. The CDR3 spells CASSTTGDFYNEQFF. CDR3 bases: TGTGCCAGCAGCACCACAGGGGATTTTTACAATGAGCAGTTCTTC.

This clone was counted between two and nine times. This chain connects TRBV19 to TRBJ2-1; 7 nucleotides agree with TRBD2. The germline CDR1 and CDR2 sequences are LNHDA and SQIVND (reference sequence). V lost 4 bases and J lost 11; bases outside the gene matches: 8. This CDR3 is 13 amino acids long. CDR3 DNA: TGTGCCAGTAGTACCAGATCCGGGACTAAGCAGTTCTTC. Its protein is CASSTRSGTKQFF.